Here is one TCR beta chain with its context. The antigen remains unidentified. This record comes from a study of T cell responses to AZD1222 COVID-19 vaccine. Study overall: Whether given at about 4 or about 12 weeks, second doses were pooled.

Some clones are missing from TCRdb's copy, which holds only in-frame ones; the method was immunoSEQ multiplex PCR. The table has around 150,000 clones, approximately 90% seen once. General study points: Donors skewed white British and female; clonal diversity was possibly underestimated.

The CDR3 has 13 residues. V was trimmed by 5 bases and J by 0 bases, leaving 8 bases between them. Germline assignment: CDR1 PRHDT and CDR2 FYEKMQ (reference sequence). The clonotype originates from an adult in good health. The sequences come from peripheral blood, collected on day 0 of AZD1222 vaccination. The chain couples TRBV13 to TRBJ2-7, with TRBD2 as a possible D gene (5 bases). The CDR3: CASSAGPSYEQYF. CDR3 sequence (DNA): TGTGCCAGCAGCGCGGGCCCCTCCTACGAGCAGTACTTC.